These 28 T cell receptor beta chains originate from one sample sequenced in a study of beta chain features in type 1 diabetes. Overall study findings and caveats: Shortening that was moderate but significant affected the TCRB CDR3s of Type 1 diabetes patients in all four CD4+ subsets.

What these receptors recognize is not known. The isolated RNA, all of it, was reverse transcribed, so expressed TCRB transcripts were what got sequenced. Some clones are missing from TCRdb's copy, which holds only in-frame ones; the method was immunoSEQ multiplex PCR. The table shows 300,000 to 400,000 clones, with about 13% occurring only once. Sequencing used naive CD4+ T cells from blood. The source of these receptors is a woman under 30 with type 1 diabetes.

This chain links TRBV11-2 with TRBJ2-1, with D maybe TRBD2 (5 bases). Germline V gene sequence: CDR1 SGHAT, CDR2 FQNNGV. The CDR3 runs to 15 residues. Trimming stripped 0 bases from V and 4 bases from J, with 10 bases between. The CDR3 nucleotides read TGTGCCAGCAGCTTAGACTCCGGGGTTTACAATGAGCAGTTCTTC. It translates to CASSLDSGVYNEQFF.

This chain connects TRBV9 to TRBJ2-1, with 11 bases lining up with TRBD2. The germline V gene encodes CDR1 SGDLS and CDR2 YYNGEE. The CDR3 is 15 residues long. V shed 4 bases and J 4 bases; nucleotides not matched to a gene: 4. DNA of the CDR3: TGTGCCAGCAGCATGGGACTAGCGGAATACAATGAGCAGTTCTTC. Amino acid sequence: CASSMGLAEYNEQFF. Full variable domain (outside the CDR3, taken from reference TRBV9 and TRBJ2-1): DSGVTQTPKHLITATGQRVTLRCSPRSGDLSVYWYQQSLDQGLQFLIQYYNGEERAKGNILERFSAQQFPDLHSELNLSSLELGDSALYFCASSMGLAEYNEQFFGPGTRLTVL.

The chain joins TRBV19 to TRBJ2-4; TRBD1 matches 7 bases. Germline CDR1 reads LNHDA; CDR2 reads SQIVND (reference sequence). The CDR3 runs to 13 residues. V was pared by 4 bases and J by 4 bases, with 1 base of the junction left unmatched. CDR3 coding DNA: TGTGCCAGTAGTACGACAGGGAAAAACATTCAGTACTTC. It codes for CASSTTGKNIQYF.

This clone was detected only a few times. The CDR3 reads CASSNDRGRDEQYV. CDR3 DNA: TGTGCCAGCAGCAACGACAGGGGGCGCGACGAGCAGTACGTC. The rearrangement joins TRBV21-1 to TRBJ2-7; the table's TRBD1 call for D was not verified on the DNA. TRBV21-1 is annotated as a pseudogene. The CDR3 totals 14 residues.

This clone was detected only a few times. The chain links TRBV27 to TRBJ1-5; D remains unclear. The length of the CDR3 is 14 residues. V lost 5 bases, J lost 0 bases, and 8 bases lay in between. The germline gives CDR1 MNHEY, CDR2 SMNVEV (reference sequence). CDR3 sequence (DNA): TGTGCCAGCAGTGCGGTGGATAGCAATCAGCCCCAGCATTTT. This gives the protein CASSAVDSNQPQHF.

The chain joins TRBV11-2 to TRBJ2-1, with 9 positions matching TRBD2. Germline V CDR1 and CDR2: SGHAT, FQNNGV. The V and J ends lost 3 bases and 7 bases, in that order; junction bases with no gene match: 1. The CDR3 contains 13 residues. The CDR3 sequence: CASSLGLANEQFF. The CDR3 nucleotides are TGTGCCAGCAGCTTGGGACTAGCAAATGAGCAGTTCTTC.

This clone was found a few times. This chain uses TRBV27 with TRBJ2-3; 10 bases match TRBD1. The V gene end was trimmed by 7 bases and the J gene end by 4 bases; junction bases not matched to a gene: 2. The CDR3 has 13 residues. Germline V gene data show CDR1 as MNHEY and CDR2 as SMNVEV (reference sequence). CDR3 sequence (DNA): TGTGCCAGCACAGGGACAGGGGCAGATACGCAGTATTTT. Protein product: CASTGTGADTQYF.

The rearrangement links TRBV28 to TRBJ2-7; tentative D call: TRBD2 (6 bases). From germline, CDR1 is MDHEN and CDR2 SYDVKM. The CDR3 loop spans 12 amino acids. Trimming took 6 bases from V and 3 from J, leaving 9 bases between them. CDR3 protein: CASRSGVYEQYF. The CDR3 DNA follows: TGTGCCAGCAGGTCGGGGGTCTACGAGCAGTACTTC.

The gene calls are TRBV19 and TRBJ2-6; D possibly corresponds to TRBD2 (6 bases). Germline V gene sequence: CDR1 LNHDA, CDR2 SQIVND (reference sequence). The CDR3 is made up of 16 amino acids. V lost 6 bases to trimming and J lost 1 base, with 13 bases between them. CDR3 sequence: CASSPVEGSGANVLTF. The DNA for the CDR3 is TGTGCCAGTAGCCCGGTGGAGGGGTCTGGGGCCAACGTCCTGACTTTC.

This chain uses TRBV28 with TRBJ1-1; no reliable D call. Germline V CDR1 and CDR2: MDHEN, SYDVKM. V dropped 5 bases and J dropped 7 bases, with 11 bases sitting between them. CDR3 size: 12 residues. The CDR3 nucleotides read TGTGCCAGCAGTGAATCACAACATGAAGCTTTCTTT. Protein sequence: CASSESQHEAFF.

This clone was seen only a few times. The V gene is TRBV5-1, the J gene TRBJ2-2; 7 bases are shared with TRBD1. This CDR3 is 16 amino acids long. V was clipped by 2 bases and J by 0 bases; unmatched bases: 4. Germline V gene lookup returns CDR1 SGHRS and CDR2 YFSETQ. CDR3 bases: TGCGCCAGCAGCTTACCGACAGGGACGAACACCGGGGAGCTGTTTTTT. It translates to CASSLPTGTNTGELFF.

The V call is TRBV29-1, the J call TRBJ1-4; D gene uncertain. In germline, CDR1 is SQVTM, CDR2 ANQGSEA. The CDR3 spans 14 residues. V was shortened by 6 bases and J by 0 bases, with 11 bases between the two germline ends. The CDR3, as DNA: TGCAGCGTCCACCCCCGGGCAACTAATGAAAAACTGTTTTTT. This gives the protein CSVHPRATNEKLFF.

This clone appeared a few times. The V call is TRBV29-1, the J call TRBJ2-7; 7 bases are shared with TRBD1. CDR3 length equals 12 residues. The V gene end was trimmed by 7 bases and the J gene end by 6 bases; junction bases not matched to a gene: 9. Germline V gives CDR1 SQVTM, CDR2 ANQGSEA. This CDR3 reads CSAQGLYFEQYF. In DNA, the CDR3 is TGCAGCGCACAGGGGCTCTACTTCGAGCAGTACTTC.

The chain employs TRBV7-3 and TRBJ1-1, with D perhaps matching TRBD1 (5 bases). V lost 4 bases and J 4 bases, leaving 10 bases between the germline ends. Germline V gene lookup returns CDR1 SGHTA and CDR2 FQGTGA. The CDR3 sequence is 13 residues long. The CDR3 sequence: CASSSMGGTEAFF. CDR3 sequence (DNA): TGTGCCAGCAGCTCCATGGGGGGCACTGAAGCTTTCTTT.

This clone was seen only once. The chain is built from TRBV28 and TRBJ2-7; 8 bases map to TRBD1. The CDR3 covers 16 residues. J was trimmed by 8 bases and V by 5 bases; bases with no gene match: 17. Germline values: CDR1 MDHEN, CDR2 SYDVKM. The CDR3 is CASSPVSSGTGPQQYF. The CDR3 DNA is TGTGCCAGCAGTCCCGTTTCCTCCGGGACAGGCCCCCAGCAGTACTTC.

This clone was detected only a few times. V is TRBV5-1 and J is TRBJ2-3, with TRBD2 matching over 13 bases. V lost 0 bases to trimming and J lost 9 bases; unmatched junction nucleotides: 10. CDR1 is SGHRS, CDR2 YFSETQ, per germline. The CDR3 consists of 17 residues. The CDR3 DNA is TGCGCCAGCAGCTTGGCCCTATCGGGACTAGCGGGAACGACGCAGTATTTT. It translates to CASSLALSGLAGTTQYF.

This clone was counted a few times. The same CDR3 can be traced to other DNA sequences in this sample. This sequence joins TRBV5-1 and TRBJ2-7; 10 bases align to TRBD1. The ends lost 4 bases at V and 7 bases at J; junction bases unmatched: 5. This CDR3 contains 13 residues. Germline V CDR1 and CDR2: SGHRS, YFSETQ. The CDR3 region is CASSLGQGGEQYV. The CDR3 DNA is TGCGCCAGCAGCCTCGGACAGGGGGGTGAGCAGTACGTC.

This rearrangement joins TRBV9 to TRBJ2-1; D is unclear. V lost 0 bases and J 10 bases, leaving 11 bases between the germline ends. This CDR3 has 13 residues. The germline CDR1 and CDR2 sequences are SGDLS and YYNGEE. The CDR3 bases are TGTGCCAGCAGCGTAGCCCCCAGCGAGGAGCAGTTCTTC. It codes for CASSVAPSEEQFF.

Note on this clone: At the DNA level, this CDR3 is encoded by other sequences in the same sample as well. The gene calls are TRBV9 and TRBJ1-2, with 8 bases that match TRBD1. This CDR3 has 15 residues. V lost 0 bases, J lost 4 bases, and 5 bases stayed unmatched. CDR1 SGDLS and CDR2 YYNGEE come from the germline V gene. This CDR3 reads CASSVGQGAVYGYTF. DNA of the CDR3: TGTGCCAGCAGCGTAGGGCAGGGGGCGGTCTATGGCTACACCTTC.

The sample holds a few counts of this clone. V and J are TRBV2 and TRBJ2-1, with 16 bases lining up with TRBD2. CDR3 length equals 14 residues. The ends lost 10 bases at V and 7 bases at J; junction bases unmatched: 4. The V gene's germline CDR1 is SNHLY and CDR2 FYNNEI. The CDR3, as DNA: TGTGCCACCATGGGACTAGCGGGAGGGAATGAGCAGTTCTTC. Protein: CATMGLAGGNEQFF.

The chain recombines TRBV13 with TRBJ1-1, with TRBD1 identical over 9 bases. J was trimmed by 9 bases and V by 2 bases; bases with no gene match: 1. The germline CDR1 and CDR2 sequences are PRHDT and FYEKMQ (reference sequence). The CDR3 consists of 12 residues. Here the CDR3 DNA reads TGTGCCAGCAGCTTACACAGGGGGCAAGCTTTCTTT. It specifies CASSLHRGQAFF.

Concerning this clone: Distinct nucleotide sequences in the sample also encode this CDR3. The rearrangement links TRBV6-5 to TRBJ1-5; D call uncertain. Germline V gene data show CDR1 as MNHEY and CDR2 as SVGAGI. Deletions cut 2 bases from V and 4 bases from J, with 6 bases between. The CDR3 consists of 13 residues. The CDR3 DNA reads TGTGCCAGCAGTTACACAGCTAATCAGCCCCAGCATTTT. Encoded protein: CASSYTANQPQHF.

The J gene is TRBJ1-4, the V gene TRBV29-1, with 9 bases identical to TRBD1. Germline V gene sequence: CDR1 SQVTM, CDR2 ANQGSEA. Trimming took 4 bases from V and 5 from J; bases not matched to a gene: 2. The CDR3 is made up of 13 amino acids. CDR3 residues: CSVGGTGNEKLFF. The CDR3 DNA is TGCAGCGTTGGCGGGACAGGGAATGAAAAACTGTTTTTT.

The V call is TRBV19, the J call TRBJ2-4, with D perhaps matching TRBD1 (6 bases). V lost 6 bases and J 8 bases, leaving 17 bases between the germline ends. Germline values: CDR1 LNHDA, CDR2 SQIVND (reference sequence). This CDR3 region has 14 residues. CDR3 in DNA: TGTGCCAGTAGCATGGGGGCATTGGGGGACATTCAGTACTTC. Its protein is CASSMGALGDIQYF.

This clone was seen a few times. This chain connects TRBV21-1 to TRBJ2-7; the table's D call of TRBD1 was not tested on the DNA. TRBV21-1 is an annotated pseudogene. This CDR3 contains 15 residues. In DNA, the CDR3 is TGTGCCAGCAGGCCACAGGGTTACCGCTCCTACGAGCAGTACTTC. Protein product: CASRPQGYRSYEQYF.

The chain uses TRBV29-1 and TRBJ2-3; D possibly corresponds to TRBD1 (6 bases). Germline CDR1 reads SQVTM; CDR2 reads ANQGSEA. The CDR3 covers 13 residues. Trimming left V 7 bases short and J 2 bases short, with 13 bases between. CDR3 sequence reads: CSAQTGYTDTQYF. The CDR3 coding sequence is TGCAGCGCACAGACAGGATACACAGATACGCAGTATTTT.

This chain connects TRBV9 to TRBJ2-3; 11 nucleotides line up with TRBD2. This CDR3 has 13 amino acids. Trimming removed 7 bases from V and 9 bases from J; junction bases left unmatched: 7. Germline assignment: CDR1 SGDLS and CDR2 YYNGEE. Written as DNA, the CDR3 is TGTGCCAGCGTTAGCGGGAGGGAAGGAACGCAGTATTTT. As protein: CASVSGREGTQYF.

V is TRBV28 and J is TRBJ1-4, with TRBD1 as a possible D gene (6 bases). The V end was cut by 8 bases, the J end by 8 bases, with 12 bases between. This CDR3 region has 12 residues. Looked up from germline, CDR1 is MDHEN and CDR2 is SYDVKM. The CDR3 region has the DNA TGTGCCAGCTGTATACAGGGAGAAAAACTGTTTTTT. It encodes CASCIQGEKLFF.